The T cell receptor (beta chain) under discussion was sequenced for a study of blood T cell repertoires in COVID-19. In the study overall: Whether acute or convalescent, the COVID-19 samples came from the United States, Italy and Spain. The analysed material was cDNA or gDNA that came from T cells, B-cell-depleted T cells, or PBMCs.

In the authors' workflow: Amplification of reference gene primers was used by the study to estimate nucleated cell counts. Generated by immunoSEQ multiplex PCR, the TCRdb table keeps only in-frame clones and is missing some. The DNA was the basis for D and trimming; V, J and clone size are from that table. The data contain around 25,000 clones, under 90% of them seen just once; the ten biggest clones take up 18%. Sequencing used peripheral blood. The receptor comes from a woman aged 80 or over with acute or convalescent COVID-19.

CDR3 sequence reads: CASSYPHYEQYF. The DNA for the CDR3 is TGTGCCAGCAGTTACCCCCACTACGAGCAGTACTTC. V usage is TRBV6-2 or TRBV6-3 and J usage is TRBJ2-7; D is unresolved. The germline V gene has CDR1 MNHEY and CDR2 SVGEGT. The germline V and J ends were trimmed by 2 bases and 3 bases, with 5 bases remaining between them. The CDR3 has 12 residues.